This paragraph reports one TCR beta chain. Trimming removed 0 bases from V and 5 bases from J, with 10 bases in between. The germline V gene encodes CDR1 LGHDT and CDR2 YNNKEL (reference sequence). The CDR3 has 14 residues. These data belong to a study of blood T cells in healthy people across ages. The authors ran a second PCR of about 7 to 12 cycles using a sample-barcoded 5' primer and a J-beta primer mix. Paired-end reads containing CDR3 totaled no fewer than 2.5 million for each sample. TCRdb fed the 5' RACE reads into MiXCR, producing one record per CDR3 protein. This repertoire shows around 900,000 distinct CDR3 sequences, roughly 47% found once; its top ten account for roughly 23%.

The chain links TRBV3-1 to TRBJ2-5, with unresolved D. The sample was blood. The origin of this receptor is a woman aged 60-70 years in good health. The CDR3 nucleotides are TGTGCCAGCAGCCAAGATCGGCAGAGGGAGACCCAGTACTTC. Its protein product is CASSQDRQRETQYF.